This entry is about one T cell receptor (beta chain). Its antigen remains unknown. This sample was included in a study of cytomegalovirus exposure and HLA in healthy donors. PCR employed 60 Vbeta and 13 Jbeta primers. Measured with immunoSEQ multiplex PCR; TCRdb has only the in-frame clones, and not every one. The sample lists some 130,000 clones, about 72% occurring once. CDR1 SGHRS and CDR2 YFSETQ come from the germline V gene. V lost 0 bases, J lost 8 bases, and 14 bases lay in between. There are 14 residues in the CDR3. Study findings and constraints: High sensitivity and specificity were reportedly achieved when the classifier diagnosed cytomegalovirus status. In a later analysis, common viral pathogens appeared linked to several of the most significant clusters.

This chain joins TRBV5-1 and TRBJ1-2; D not resolved. Source material: PBMCs. This receptor was taken from a female donor in good health and CMV-seronegative. The CDR3 spells CASSLDSGRGGYTF. CDR3 coding DNA: TGCGCCAGCAGCTTGGACAGTGGGAGAGGAGGCTACACCTTC.